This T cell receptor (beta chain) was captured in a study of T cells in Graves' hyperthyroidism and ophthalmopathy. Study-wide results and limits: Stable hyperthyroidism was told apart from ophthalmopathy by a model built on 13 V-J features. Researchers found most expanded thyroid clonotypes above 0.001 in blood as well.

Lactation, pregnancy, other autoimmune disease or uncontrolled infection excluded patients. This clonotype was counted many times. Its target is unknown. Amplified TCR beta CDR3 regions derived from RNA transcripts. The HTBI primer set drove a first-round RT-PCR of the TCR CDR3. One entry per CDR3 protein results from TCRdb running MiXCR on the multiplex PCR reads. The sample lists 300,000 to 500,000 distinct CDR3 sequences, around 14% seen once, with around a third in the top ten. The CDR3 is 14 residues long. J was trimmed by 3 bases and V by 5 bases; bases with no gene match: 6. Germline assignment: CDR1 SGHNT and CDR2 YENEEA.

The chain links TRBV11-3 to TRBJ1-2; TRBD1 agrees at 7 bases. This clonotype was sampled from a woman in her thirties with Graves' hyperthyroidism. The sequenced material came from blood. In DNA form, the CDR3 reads TGTGCCAGCAGCCTCTATGGACAGGACTATGGCTACACCTTC. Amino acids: CASSLYGQDYGYTF.